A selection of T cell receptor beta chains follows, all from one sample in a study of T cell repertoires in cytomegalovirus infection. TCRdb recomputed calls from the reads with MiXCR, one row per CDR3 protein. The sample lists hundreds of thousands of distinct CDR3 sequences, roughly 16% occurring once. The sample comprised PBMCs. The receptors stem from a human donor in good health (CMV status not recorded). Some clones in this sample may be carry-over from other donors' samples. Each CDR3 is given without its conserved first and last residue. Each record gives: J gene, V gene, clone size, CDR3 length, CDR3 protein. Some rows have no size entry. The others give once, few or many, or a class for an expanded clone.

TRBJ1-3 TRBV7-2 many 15 ASSLYGGGDSGNTIY
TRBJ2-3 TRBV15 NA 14 ATSRGQLKSTDTQY
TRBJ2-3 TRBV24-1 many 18 ATSDLVDPITEGATDTQY
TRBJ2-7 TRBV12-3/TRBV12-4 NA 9 ASSLGRTSY
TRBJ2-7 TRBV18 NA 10 ASSLETYEQY
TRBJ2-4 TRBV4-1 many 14 ASSPDPRGTKNIQY
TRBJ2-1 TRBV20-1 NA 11 SARPYTYNEQF
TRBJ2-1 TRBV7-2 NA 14 ASSLTSGGAANEQF
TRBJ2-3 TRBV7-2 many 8 ASSLYTQY
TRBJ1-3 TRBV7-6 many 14 ASSMGQAISGNTIY
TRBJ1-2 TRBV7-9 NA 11 ASSLDPQDGYT
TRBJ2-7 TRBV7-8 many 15 ASSLAVAGGSSYEQY
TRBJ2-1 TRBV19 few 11 ASGTTGYNEQF
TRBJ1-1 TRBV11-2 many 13 ASSLGTGVGTEAF
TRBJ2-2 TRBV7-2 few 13 ASSSLTRGTGELF
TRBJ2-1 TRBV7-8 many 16 ASSPLAGGPSSYNEQF
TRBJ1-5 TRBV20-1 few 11 SARELSNQPQH
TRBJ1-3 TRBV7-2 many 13 ASSAQGTAGNTIY
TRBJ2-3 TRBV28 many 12 ASHTRGGADTQY
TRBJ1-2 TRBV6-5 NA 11 ASRAGDSKGYT
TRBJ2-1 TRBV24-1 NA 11 ATSVGNNNEQF
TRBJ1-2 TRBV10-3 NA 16 AISEALPRDRVGYGYT
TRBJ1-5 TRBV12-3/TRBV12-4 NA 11 ASSLASYQPQH
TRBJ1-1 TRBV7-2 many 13 ASSWTGGGNTEAF
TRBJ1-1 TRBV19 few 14 ASSIPTPAGRIEAF
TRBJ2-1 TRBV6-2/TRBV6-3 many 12 ASSNPELAGGRF
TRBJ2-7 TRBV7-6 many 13 ASSPEAGRAYEQY
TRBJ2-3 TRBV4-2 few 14 ASSQRGDFSADTQY
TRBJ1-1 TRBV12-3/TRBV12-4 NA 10 ASSLWGGGAF
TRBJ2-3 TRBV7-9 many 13 ASSFDRGPTDTQY
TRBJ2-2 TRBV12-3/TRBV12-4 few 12 ASILGQYTGELF
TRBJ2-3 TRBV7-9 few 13 ASSLRGIVADTQY
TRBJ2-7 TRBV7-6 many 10 ASSSQGNEQY
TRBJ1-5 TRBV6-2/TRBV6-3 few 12 ASSPFGADQPQH
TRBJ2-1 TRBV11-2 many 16 ASSLPDGFSSRYNEQF
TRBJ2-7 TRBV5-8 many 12 ASSRRQPPYEQY
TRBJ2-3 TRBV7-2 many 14 ASSYRLAGLADTQY
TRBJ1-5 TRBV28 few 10 ASSLRTKDQH
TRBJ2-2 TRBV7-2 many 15 ASSLKKGEIRTGELF
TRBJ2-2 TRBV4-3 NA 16 ASSRLPPGGADTGELF